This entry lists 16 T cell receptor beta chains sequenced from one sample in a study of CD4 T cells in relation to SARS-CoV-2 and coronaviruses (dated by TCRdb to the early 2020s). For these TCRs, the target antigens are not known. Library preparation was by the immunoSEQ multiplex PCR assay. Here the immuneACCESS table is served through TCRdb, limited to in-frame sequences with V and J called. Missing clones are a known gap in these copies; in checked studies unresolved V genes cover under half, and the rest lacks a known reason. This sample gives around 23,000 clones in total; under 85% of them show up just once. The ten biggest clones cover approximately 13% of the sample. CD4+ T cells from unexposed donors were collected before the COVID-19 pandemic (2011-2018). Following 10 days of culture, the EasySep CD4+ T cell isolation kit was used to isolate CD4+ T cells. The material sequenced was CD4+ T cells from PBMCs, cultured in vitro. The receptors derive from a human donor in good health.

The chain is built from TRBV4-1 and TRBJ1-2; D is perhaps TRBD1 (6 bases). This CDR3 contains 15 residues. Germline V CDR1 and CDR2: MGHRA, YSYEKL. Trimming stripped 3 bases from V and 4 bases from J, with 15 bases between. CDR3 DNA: TGCGCCAGCAGCCAGAGGAGGGAGGGGGGCTATGGCTACACCTTC. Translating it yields CASSQRREGGYGYTF.

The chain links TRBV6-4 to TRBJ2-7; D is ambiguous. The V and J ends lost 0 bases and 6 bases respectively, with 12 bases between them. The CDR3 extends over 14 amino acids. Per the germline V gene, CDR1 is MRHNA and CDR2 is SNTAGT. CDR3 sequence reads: CASSDSDGVGEQYF. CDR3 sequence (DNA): TGTGCCAGCAGTGACTCAGATGGGGTGGGCGAGCAGTACTTC.

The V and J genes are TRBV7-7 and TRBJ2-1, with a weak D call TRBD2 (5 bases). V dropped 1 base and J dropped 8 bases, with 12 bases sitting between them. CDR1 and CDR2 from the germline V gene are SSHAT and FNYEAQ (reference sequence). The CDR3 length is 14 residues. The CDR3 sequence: CASSLGGRNDEQFF. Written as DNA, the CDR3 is TGTGCCAGCAGCTTAGGTGGGAGAAACGATGAGCAGTTCTTC.

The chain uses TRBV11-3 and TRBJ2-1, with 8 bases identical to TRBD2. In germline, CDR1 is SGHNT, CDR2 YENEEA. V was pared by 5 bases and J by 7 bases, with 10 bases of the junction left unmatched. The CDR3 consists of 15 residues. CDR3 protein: CASSQDGRVGNEQFF. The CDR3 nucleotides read TGTGCCAGCAGCCAAGACGGGAGGGTGGGGAATGAGCAGTTCTTC. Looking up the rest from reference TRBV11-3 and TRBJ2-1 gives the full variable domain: EAGVVQSPRYKIIEKKQPVAFWCNPISGHNTLYWYLQNLGQGPELLIRYENEEAVDDSQLPKDRFSAERLKGVDSTLKIQPAELGDSAVYLCASSQDGRVGNEQFFGPGTRLTVL.

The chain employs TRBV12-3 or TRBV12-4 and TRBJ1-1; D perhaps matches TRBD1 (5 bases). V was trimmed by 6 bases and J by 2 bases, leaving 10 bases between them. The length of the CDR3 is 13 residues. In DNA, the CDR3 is TGTGCCAGCAGAGGGGACGGTAACACTGAAGCTTTCTTT. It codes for CASRGDGNTEAFF.

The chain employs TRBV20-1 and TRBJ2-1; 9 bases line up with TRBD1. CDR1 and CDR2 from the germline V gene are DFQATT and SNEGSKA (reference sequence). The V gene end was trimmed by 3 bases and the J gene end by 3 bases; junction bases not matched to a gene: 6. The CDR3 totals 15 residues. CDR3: CSASEGDRDYNEQFF. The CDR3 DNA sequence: TGCAGTGCTAGTGAGGGGGACAGGGACTACAATGAGCAGTTCTTC.

CDR3 DNA: TGTGCCAGCAGCTTAATAAGCGGGTCCCCCACAGATACGCAGTATTTT. This codes for CASSLISGSPTDTQYF. The gene calls are TRBV7-8 and TRBJ2-3; tentative D call: TRBD2 (6 bases). Germline V gene lookup returns CDR1 SGHVS and CDR2 FQNEAQ. The CDR3 has 16 residues. Between the trimmed V and J ends, which lost 2 bases and 2 bases, there was a span of 14 bases.

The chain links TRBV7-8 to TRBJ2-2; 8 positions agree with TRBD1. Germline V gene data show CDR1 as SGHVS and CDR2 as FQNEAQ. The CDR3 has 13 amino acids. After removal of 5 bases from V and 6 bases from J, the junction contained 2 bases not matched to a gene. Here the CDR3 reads CASSLDRAGELFF. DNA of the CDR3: TGTGCCAGCAGCCTGGACAGGGCCGGGGAGCTGTTTTTT.

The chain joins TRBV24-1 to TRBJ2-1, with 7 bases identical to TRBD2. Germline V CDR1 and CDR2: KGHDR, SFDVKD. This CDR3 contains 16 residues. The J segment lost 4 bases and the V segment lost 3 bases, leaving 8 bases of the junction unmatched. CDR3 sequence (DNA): TGTGCCACCAGTGATCCTCCTAGCGGTCTTTACAATGAGCAGTTCTTC. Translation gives CATSDPPSGLYNEQFF.

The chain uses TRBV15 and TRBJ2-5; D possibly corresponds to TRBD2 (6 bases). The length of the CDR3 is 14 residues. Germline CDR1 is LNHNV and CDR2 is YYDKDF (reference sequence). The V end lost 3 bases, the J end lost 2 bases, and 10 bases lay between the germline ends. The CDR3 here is CATSRRDSQETQYF. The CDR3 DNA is TGTGCCACCAGCAGGCGGGACTCGCAAGAGACCCAGTACTTC.

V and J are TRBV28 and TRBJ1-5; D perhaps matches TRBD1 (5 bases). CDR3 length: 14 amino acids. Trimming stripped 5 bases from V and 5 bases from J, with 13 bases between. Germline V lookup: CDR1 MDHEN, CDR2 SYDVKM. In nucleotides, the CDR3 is TGTGCCAGCAGTCTACTATCGGGACATCAGCCCCAGCATTTT. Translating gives CASSLLSGHQPQHF.

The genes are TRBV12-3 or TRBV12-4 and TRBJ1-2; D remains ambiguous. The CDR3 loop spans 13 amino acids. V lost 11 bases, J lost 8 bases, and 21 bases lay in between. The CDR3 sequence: CASGTEAGRGYTF. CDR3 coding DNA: TGTGCCTCCGGTACTGAGGCAGGACGCGGCTACACCTTC.

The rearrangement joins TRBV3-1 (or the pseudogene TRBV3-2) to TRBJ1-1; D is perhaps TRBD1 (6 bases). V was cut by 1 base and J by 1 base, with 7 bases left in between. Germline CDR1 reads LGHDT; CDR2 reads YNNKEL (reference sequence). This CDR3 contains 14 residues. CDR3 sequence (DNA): TGTGCCAGCAGCCAAGTAGGGGGGAACACTGAAGCTTTCTTT. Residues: CASSQVGGNTEAFF.

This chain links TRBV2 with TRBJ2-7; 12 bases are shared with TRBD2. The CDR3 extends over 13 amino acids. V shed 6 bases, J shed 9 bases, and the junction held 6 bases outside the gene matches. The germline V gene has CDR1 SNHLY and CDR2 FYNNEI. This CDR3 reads CASRRTSGTGQYF. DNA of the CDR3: TGTGCCAGCAGACGGACTAGCGGGACCGGGCAGTACTTC.

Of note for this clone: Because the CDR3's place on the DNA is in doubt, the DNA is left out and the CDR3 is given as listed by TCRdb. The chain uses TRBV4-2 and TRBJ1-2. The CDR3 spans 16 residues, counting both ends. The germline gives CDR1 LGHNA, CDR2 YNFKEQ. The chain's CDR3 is CASSQDIRTDFRGYTF.

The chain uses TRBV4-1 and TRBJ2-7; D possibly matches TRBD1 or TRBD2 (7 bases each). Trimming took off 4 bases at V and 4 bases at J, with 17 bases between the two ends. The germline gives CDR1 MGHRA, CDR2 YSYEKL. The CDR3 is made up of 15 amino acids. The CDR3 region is CASSPGRGGSYEQYF. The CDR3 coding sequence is TGCGCCAGCAGCCCAGGCAGGGGGGGTTCATACGAGCAGTACTTC.